This record covers a single TCR beta chain. Antigen: not known. Repertoires were generated with immunoSEQ multiplex PCR, while TCRdb's copy carries only in-frame clones and drops some. The sample carries roughly 92,000 clones, 85% to 90% recorded once. The sample originates from a study of graft-versus-host responses after intestinal transplantation. Study at large: Isolated intestinal, liver-intestinal, or multivisceral transplants had been given to the recipients. Every recipient underwent anti-thymocyte globulin induction, then tacrolimus and steroids for two to four years.

Germline CDR1 reads KGHSH; CDR2 reads LQKENI. CDR3 length equals 15 residues. V gave up 2 bases and J gave up 5 bases; unmatched junction bases: 7. Regarding the study as a whole: Ileal or blood samples showed some GvH clones first, and such clones were also found in recipient marrow. An association linked early post-transplant HvG declines with peak circulating GvH clone levels.

The receptor comes from a human donor who received an intestinal transplant. The rearrangement links TRBV18 to TRBJ2-7; 9 bases align to TRBD1. Source: unstimulated CD4+ T cells sorted from spleen or lymph node cells, taken before intestinal transplant. For the CDR3, the DNA is TGTGCCAGCTCACCATTCCGGGACAGGGCTAACGAGCAGTACTTC. Translation: CASSPFRDRANEQYF.